The 17 T cell receptor beta chains presented below share a single source sample, sequenced in a study of technical replicates of blood from several donors (dated by TCRdb to 2017 to 2019). The library was prepared using the immunoSEQ multiplex PCR assay. The clones in this table, taken by TCRdb from immuneACCESS, are in-frame only. Not every clone is retained; where verified, under half of the shortfall comes from an unresolved V gene, and the cause of the rest is unknown. Here the sample has about 82,000 clones; under 96% occur a single time. In total, the top ten clones hold around 0.38% of the sample. The sequenced sample was T cells isolated from PBMCs. The receptor source for this set is a human donor in good health.

The chain links TRBV11-3 to TRBJ2-2; TRBD2 agrees at 13 bases. V shed 5 bases and J 1 base; nucleotides not matched to a gene: 7. Germline V gene lookup returns CDR1 SGHNT and CDR2 YENEEA. The CDR3 has 18 residues. CDR3 nucleotide sequence: TGTGCCAGCAGCCTCGGGACTAGCGGGATTTGGAACACCGGGGAGCTGTTTTTT. Translating gives CASSLGTSGIWNTGELFF.

The chain has TRBV29-1 and TRBJ2-6, with D uncertain. V dropped 2 bases and J dropped 0 bases, with 8 bases sitting between them. The CDR3 loop spans 15 amino acids. The germline gives CDR1 SQVTM, CDR2 ANQGSEA. CDR3 in amino acids: CSVEWPSSGANVLTF. CDR3 coding DNA: TGCAGCGTTGAATGGCCGTCCTCTGGGGCCAACGTCCTGACTTTC.

J is TRBJ2-7 and V is TRBV25-1, with TRBD2 matching over 7 bases. Germline CDR1 and CDR2: MGHDK and SYGVNS. This CDR3 contains 14 residues. V was pared by 4 bases and J by 3 bases, with 6 bases of the junction left unmatched. This CDR3 is CASSVLSSGYEQYF. The CDR3 nucleotides are TGTGCCAGCAGTGTATTGTCTAGCGGCTACGAGCAGTACTTC.

CDR3 DNA sequence: TGTGCCAGCAGCGTGGGACTAGCGGGAGTCCCCGGGGAGCTGTTTTTT. This sequence encodes CASSVGLAGVPGELFF. V gene TRBV9 combines with J gene TRBJ2-2, with TRBD2 identical over 14 bases. Germline loops: CDR1 SGDLS, CDR2 YYNGEE. The CDR3 spans 16 residues. V lost 2 bases, J lost 6 bases, and 3 bases stayed unmatched.

This chain links TRBV14 with TRBJ2-1, with D maybe TRBD1 (5 bases). The CDR3 has 13 amino acids. Germline CDR1 reads SGHDN; CDR2 reads FVKESK. V lost 10 bases and J 4 bases, leaving 14 bases between the germline ends. The CDR3, as DNA: TGTGCCACCTCCTGGGGCGTTTACAATGAGCAGTTCTTC. Amino acid sequence: CATSWGVYNEQFF.

The genes are TRBV19 and TRBJ1-1, with D unclear. Germline V gives CDR1 LNHDA, CDR2 SQIVND (reference sequence). Trimming took off 8 bases at V and 1 base at J, with 11 bases between the two ends. CDR3 length equals 13 residues. The CDR3, as DNA: TGTGCCAGTTCGGTTTCAGGGAACACTGAAGCTTTCTTT. It translates to CASSVSGNTEAFF.

CDR3 sequence: CASSLGGENSYNEQFF. In DNA form, the CDR3 reads TGTGCCAGCAGTCTAGGGGGGGAGAATTCCTACAATGAGCAGTTCTTC. The chain combines TRBV7-2 with TRBJ2-1; TRBD2 is a possible D gene (7 bases). Germline V gives CDR1 SGHTA, CDR2 FQGNSA. This CDR3 is built from 16 residues. V was pared by 6 bases and J by 1 base, with 16 bases between.

The chain combines TRBV11-2 with TRBJ2-1; no reliable D call. Trimming took 2 bases from V and 7 from J, leaving 6 bases between them. The CDR3 loop spans 12 amino acids. The germline V gene encodes CDR1 SGHAT and CDR2 FQNNGV. In DNA form, the CDR3 reads TGTGCCAGCAGCTTACGGTTGAATGAGCAGTTCTTC. This translates into CASSLRLNEQFF.

The rearrangement joins TRBV10-3 to TRBJ2-5; TRBD2 aligns across 10 bases. J was trimmed by 2 bases and V by 2 bases; bases with no gene match: 8. Germline CDR1 ENHRY, CDR2 SYGVKD. The CDR3 loop spans 17 amino acids. The CDR3 bases are TGTGCCATCAGTGAGCTCGGACTAGCGGATTCTCAAGAGACCCAGTACTTC. As protein: CAISELGLADSQETQYF.

This clone has just one count. V is TRBV29-1 and J is TRBJ2-7, with D possibly being TRBD2 (5 bases). The CDR3 is made up of 12 amino acids. The germline V and J ends were trimmed by 6 bases and 4 bases, with 13 bases remaining between them. CDR1 is SQVTM and CDR2 is ANQGSEA in the germline V gene. Here the CDR3 reads CSVLGRTYEQYF. In DNA, the CDR3 is TGCAGCGTACTAGGCAGGACTTACGAGCAGTACTTC.

The chain is built from TRBV13 and TRBJ1-3, with TRBD1 identical over 9 bases. Per the germline V gene, CDR1 is PRHDT and CDR2 is FYEKMQ (reference sequence). With V trimmed by 0 bases and J by 6 bases, 9 bases remained unmatched. The CDR3 is 17 amino acids. CDR3 DNA: TGTGCCAGCAGCTTAGGCAGGATAGGGACAGGGATAAACACCATATATTTT. It yields the protein CASSLGRIGTGINTIYF.

This clone appeared once. The gene calls are TRBV21-1 and TRBJ1-5. TRBV21-1 counts as a pseudogene. There are 20 residues in the CDR3. The CDR3 loop reads CASSKAPRGGLAYNNQPQHF. CDR3 in DNA: TGTGCCAGCAGCAAAGCGCCTCGGGGAGGGCTAGCTTATAACAATCAGCCCCAGCATTTT.

This sequence joins TRBV9 and TRBJ2-1; 8 bases fit TRBD2. The CDR3 runs to 15 residues. Germline V lookup: CDR1 SGDLS, CDR2 YYNGEE. With 0 bases clipped from V and 5 bases from J, the junction kept 4 bases outside the gene matches. CDR3 in amino acids: CASSVGGTRDNEQFF. In nucleotides, the CDR3 is TGTGCCAGCAGCGTAGGAGGGACTAGGGACAATGAGCAGTTCTTC.

This chain joins TRBV6-5 and TRBJ1-3; 7 bases map to TRBD1. After removal of 8 bases from V and 3 bases from J, the junction contained 7 bases not matched to a gene. The CDR3 runs to 14 residues. CDR1 and CDR2 from the germline V gene are MNHEY and SVGAGI. CDR3: CASLPQGYGNTIYF. The CDR3 DNA is TGTGCCAGCCTACCACAGGGGTATGGAAACACCATATATTTT.

V is TRBV9 and J is TRBJ1-1, with a weak D call TRBD1 (5 bases). Between the trimmed V and J ends, which lost 3 bases and 2 bases, there was a span of 17 bases. CDR3 length: 16 residues. CDR1 is SGDLS and CDR2 is YYNGEE in the germline V gene. The CDR3 sequence: CASSDDPTGPNTEAFF. The CDR3 coding sequence is TGTGCCAGCAGCGATGACCCCACAGGACCAAACACTGAAGCTTTCTTT. Supplemented by reference TRBV9 and TRBJ1-1, the full variable domain reads DSGVTQTPKHLITATGQRVTLRCSPRSGDLSVYWYQQSLDQGLQFLIQYYNGEERAKGNILERFSAQQFPDLHSELNLSSLELGDSALYFCASSDDPTGPNTEAFFGQGTRLTVV.

The chain carries TRBV19 and TRBJ2-1, with 14 bases lining up with TRBD2. Germline V gene data show CDR1 as LNHDA and CDR2 as SQIVND (reference sequence). This CDR3 spans 15 amino acids. V shed 10 bases, J shed 15 bases, and the junction held 17 bases outside the gene matches. The CDR3 nucleotides are TGTGCCACAAGTACGGGGACTAGCGGGAGTAGAGCGTGGTTCTTC. The encoded protein is CATSTGTSGSRAWFF. Together with reference TRBV19 and TRBJ2-1, the CDR3 gives the full variable domain: DGGITQSPKYLFRKEGQNVTLSCEQNLNHDAMYWYRQDPGQGLRLIYYSQIVNDFQKGDIAEGYSVSREKKESFPLTVTSAQKNPTAFYLCATSTGTSGSRAWFFGPGTRLTVL.

The chain carries TRBV11-2 and TRBJ1-2; possible D gene TRBD1, 5 bases. CDR3 length equals 12 residues. Germline V CDR1 and CDR2: SGHAT, FQNNGV. The V end lost 5 bases, the J end lost 6 bases, and 10 bases lay between the germline ends. The CDR3: CASSPQGNGYTF. For the CDR3, the DNA is TGTGCCAGCAGCCCCCAGGGTAATGGCTACACCTTC.